This T cell receptor beta chain comes out of a study of blood T cell repertoires in COVID-19. Study details: Samples came from the United States, Italy and Spain, spanning acute and convalescent COVID-19. PBMCs, B-cell-depleted T cells, or T cells were the source of the cDNA or gDNA that made up the material.

Authors' processing steps: Cell counts per sample came from amplifying reference gene primers. TCRdb's copy holds only in-frame clones and misses some; the assay was immunoSEQ multiplex PCR. For V, J and clone size, that table is used; D and trimming come from the DNA. Among about 190,000 clones, 75% to 90% were seen once, and the ten largest hold about 1%. Trimming shortened V by 1 base and J by 12 bases, and 10 bases separated the two germline ends. The CDR3 contains 12 residues. Germline lookup yields CDR1 GTSNPN and CDR2 SVGIG (reference sequence). The sequence came from a young man with acute or convalescent COVID-19. V usage is TRBV30 and J usage is TRBJ2-6; maybe TRBD2 (6 bases). Sequenced sample: peripheral blood. CDR3 DNA: TGTGCCTGGAGTGGCGGGAATAGCGTCCTGACTTTC. As protein: CAWSGGNSVLTF.